A single T cell receptor beta chain is shown here with its context. Its antigen remains unidentified. The junction and the germline gene differ at one end; a read error may be behind it. The CDR3 extends over 12 amino acids. In germline, CDR1 is SGHAT, CDR2 FQNNGV. The data originate from a study of stem cell transplantation in POMP-related autoinflammatory disease. Study details: Hypothesis: faulty thymoproteasomes impair CD8+ T-cell selection, skewing TRB repertoires. Neutrophil and platelet engraftment from the graft donor was 100% through one year after transplant. Study-level results: Fewer unique TRB V-J gene pairings were identified in patients with PRAID. PRAID patients trended toward lower TRB diversity and higher clonality in all analyzed T-cell subsets.

The method was immunoSEQ multiplex PCR; TCRdb's version includes in-frame clones alone and lacks a portion of them. The data contain roughly 68,000 clones, approximately 90% of them singletons. The sample was CD4+ T cells from PBMCs, taken after stem cell transplantation. The receptor was derived from a human patient with POMP-related autoinflammation and immune dysregulation (PRAID). Some T cells may possibly be graft donor cells. V gene TRBV11-2 combines with J gene TRBJ2-7, with D possibly TRBD2 on 6 matching bases. The CDR3 DNA reads as TGTGCCAGCAGCCAAGTGGGGCGGCGCGGGGATTTC. This translates into CASSQVGRRGDF.